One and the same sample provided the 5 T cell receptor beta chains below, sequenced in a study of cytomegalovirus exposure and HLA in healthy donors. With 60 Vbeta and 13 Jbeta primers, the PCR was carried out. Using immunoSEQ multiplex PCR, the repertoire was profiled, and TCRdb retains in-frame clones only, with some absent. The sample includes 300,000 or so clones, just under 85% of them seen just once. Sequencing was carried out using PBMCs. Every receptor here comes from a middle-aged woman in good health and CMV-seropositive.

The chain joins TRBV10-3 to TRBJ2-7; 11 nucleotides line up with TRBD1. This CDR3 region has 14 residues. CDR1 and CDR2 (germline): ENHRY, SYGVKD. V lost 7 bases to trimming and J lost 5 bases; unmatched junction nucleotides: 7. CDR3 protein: CAITPGQGGNEQYF. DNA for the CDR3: TGTGCCATCACTCCGGGACAGGGGGGGAACGAGCAGTACTTC.

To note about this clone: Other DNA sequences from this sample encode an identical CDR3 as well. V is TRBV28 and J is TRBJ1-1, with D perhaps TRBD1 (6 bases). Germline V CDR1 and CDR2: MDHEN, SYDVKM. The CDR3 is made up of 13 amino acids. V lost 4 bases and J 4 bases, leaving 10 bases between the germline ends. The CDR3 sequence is CASSSTGRTEAFF. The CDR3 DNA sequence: TGTGCCAGCAGTTCTACAGGGCGCACTGAAGCTTTCTTT.

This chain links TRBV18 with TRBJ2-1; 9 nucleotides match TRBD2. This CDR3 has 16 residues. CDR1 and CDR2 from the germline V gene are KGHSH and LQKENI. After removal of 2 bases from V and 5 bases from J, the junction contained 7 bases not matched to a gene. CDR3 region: CASSPTLAGLNNEQFF. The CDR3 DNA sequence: TGTGCCAGCTCACCAACTCTAGCGGGACTAAACAATGAGCAGTTCTTC.

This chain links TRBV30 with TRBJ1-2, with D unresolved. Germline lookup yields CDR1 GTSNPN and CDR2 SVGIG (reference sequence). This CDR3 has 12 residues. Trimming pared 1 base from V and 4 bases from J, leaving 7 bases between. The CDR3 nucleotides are TGTGCCTGGAGTGCGGGGTCCTATGGCTACACCTTC. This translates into CAWSAGSYGYTF. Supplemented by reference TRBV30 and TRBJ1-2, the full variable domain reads SQTIHQWPATLVQPVGSPLSLECTVEGTSNPNLYWYRQAAGRGLQLLFYSVGIGQISSEVPQNLSASRPQDRQFILSSKKLLLSDSGFYLCAWSAGSYGYTFGSGTRLTVV.

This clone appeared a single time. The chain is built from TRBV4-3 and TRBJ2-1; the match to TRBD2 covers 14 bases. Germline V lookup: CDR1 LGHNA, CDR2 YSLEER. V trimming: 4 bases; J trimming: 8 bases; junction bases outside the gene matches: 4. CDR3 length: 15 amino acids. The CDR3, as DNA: TGCGCCAGCAGCCCGACTAGCGGGAGGGGTTATGAGCAGTTCTTC. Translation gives CASSPTSGRGYEQFF.